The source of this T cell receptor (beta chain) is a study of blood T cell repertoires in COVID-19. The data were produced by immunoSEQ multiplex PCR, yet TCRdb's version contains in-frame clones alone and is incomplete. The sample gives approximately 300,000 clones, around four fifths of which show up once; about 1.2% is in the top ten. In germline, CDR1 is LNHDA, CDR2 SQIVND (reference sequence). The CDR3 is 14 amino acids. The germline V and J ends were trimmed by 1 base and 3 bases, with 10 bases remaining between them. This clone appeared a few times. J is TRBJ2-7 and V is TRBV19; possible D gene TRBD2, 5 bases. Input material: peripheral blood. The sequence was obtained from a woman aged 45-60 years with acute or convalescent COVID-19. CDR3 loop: CASSIAGSIYEQYF. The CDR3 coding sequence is TGTGCCAGTAGTATAGCGGGGAGCATCTACGAGCAGTACTTC.